The 27 T cell receptor beta chains presented below share a single source sample, sequenced in a study of blood T cell repertoires in COVID-19. TCRdb's copy holds only in-frame clones and misses some; the assay was immunoSEQ multiplex PCR. The sample has just under 35,000 clones, roughly nine tenths seen once. What was sequenced was peripheral blood. Receptor source: a man in his sixties with active or convalescent COVID-19.

The chain combines TRBV7-2 with TRBJ1-2, with a possible D match to TRBD1 (6 bases). The CDR3 is 14 amino acids. The germline CDR1 and CDR2 sequences are SGHTA and FQGNSA. V lost 5 bases and J 2 bases, leaving 12 bases between the germline ends. In DNA form, the CDR3 reads TGTGCCAGCAGCCGGACAGACCTCAACTATGGCTACACCTTC. This translates into CASSRTDLNYGYTF.

The V call is TRBV7-9, the J call TRBJ1-3; D might be TRBD1 (5 bases). V gave up 2 bases and J gave up 1 base, with 9 bases separating them. In germline, CDR1 is SEHNR, CDR2 FQNEAQ (reference sequence). This CDR3 has 15 amino acids. The CDR3 DNA sequence: TGTGCCAGCAGCTTATCCGGGGGGTCTGGAAACACCATATATTTT. Translated, it gives CASSLSGGSGNTIYF.

V usage is TRBV6-1 and J usage is TRBJ2-1; 13 nucleotides align to TRBD2. Germline V lookup: CDR1 MNHNS, CDR2 SASEGT. V lost 4 bases to trimming and J lost 1 base; unmatched junction nucleotides: 10. The CDR3 extends over 19 amino acids. The CDR3 bases are TGTGCCAGCAGTGGGCGGACTAGCGGGAGTCTTTCGTCCTACAATGAGCAGTTCTTC. Protein product: CASSGRTSGSLSSYNEQFF.

V usage is TRBV27 and J usage is TRBJ2-1, with TRBD2 matching 9 bases. Germline V CDR1 and CDR2: MNHEY, SMNVEV (reference sequence). Trimming took 6 bases from V and 0 from J; bases not matched to a gene: 6. The CDR3 runs to 16 residues. CDR3 region: CASSPSGASSYNEQFF. The CDR3 DNA is TGTGCCAGCAGCCCTAGCGGGGCGTCCTCCTACAATGAGCAGTTCTTC.

J is TRBJ1-1 and V is TRBV5-4, with 8 bases identical to TRBD1. The germline V gene encodes CDR1 SGHNT and CDR2 YYREEE (reference sequence). The CDR3 contains 16 residues. V lost 0 bases, J lost 2 bases, and 6 bases stayed unmatched. CDR3 bases: TGTGCCAGCAGCTTGGGGGGCGGGACAGGCAACACTGAAGCTTTCTTT. Translating gives CASSLGGGTGNTEAFF.

The rearrangement uses TRBV5-1 and TRBJ2-2, with 15 bases that match TRBD2. Germline V CDR1 and CDR2: SGHRS, YFSETQ. J was trimmed by 6 bases and V by 5 bases; bases with no gene match: 2. The CDR3 totals 15 residues. The CDR3 here is CASRGLAGGAGELFF. CDR3 in DNA: TGCGCCAGCAGGGGACTAGCGGGAGGAGCCGGGGAGCTGTTTTTT.

The V gene is TRBV10-3, the J gene TRBJ2-7, with D tentatively TRBD1 (6 bases). The germline V and J ends were trimmed by 4 bases and 0 bases, with 10 bases remaining between them. CDR3 length: 14 amino acids. The germline CDR1 and CDR2 sequences are ENHRY and SYGVKD. The CDR3 region is CAISGGPLSYEQYF. The CDR3 DNA sequence: TGTGCCATCAGTGGGGGGCCCCTCTCCTACGAGCAGTACTTC.

The chain recombines TRBV19 with TRBJ2-3; TRBD1 aligns across 10 bases. The germline V gene encodes CDR1 LNHDA and CDR2 SQIVND (reference sequence). CDR3 length: 15 amino acids. Trimming cost V 1 base and J 5 bases; bases outside gene matches: 3. Here the CDR3 reads CASSIGQGAEDTQYF. The CDR3 DNA sequence: TGTGCCAGTAGTATAGGACAGGGGGCAGAAGATACGCAGTATTTT.

V is TRBV6-1 and J is TRBJ2-2, with D maybe TRBD2 (5 bases). Between the trimmed V and J ends, which lost 2 bases and 5 bases, there was a span of 9 bases. CDR1 is MNHNS and CDR2 is SASEGT in the germline V gene. This CDR3 is built from 14 residues. CDR3 nucleotides: TGTGCCAGCAGTGAATCCAGAGGGACCGGGGAGCTGTTTTTT. Translated, it gives CASSESRGTGELFF.

V and J are TRBV19 and TRBJ2-4, with 9 bases that match TRBD2. The CDR3 sequence is 15 residues long. J was trimmed by 6 bases and V by 6 bases; bases with no gene match: 9. Germline lookup yields CDR1 LNHDA and CDR2 SQIVND (reference sequence). The CDR3 region is CASRTSGTSRNIQYF. The CDR3 DNA reads as TGTGCCAGTAGAACGTCCGGGACTAGCAGAAACATTCAGTACTTC.

This sequence joins TRBV12-3 or TRBV12-4 and TRBJ2-3, with D maybe TRBD2 (6 bases). This CDR3 has 13 amino acids. V was clipped by 5 bases and J by 0 bases, with 6 bases between them. This chain's CDR3 is CASSGTSTDTQYF. CDR3 in DNA: TGTGCCAGCAGTGGGACTAGCACAGATACGCAGTATTTT.

The chain is built from TRBV2 and TRBJ1-1; D is unresolved. The CDR3 runs 9 residues. Looked up from germline, CDR1 is SNHLY and CDR2 is FYNNEI. V was shortened by 8 bases and J by 6 bases, with 4 bases between the two germline ends. The CDR3 DNA is TGTGCCAGCGGCCCTGAAGCTTTCTTT. Residues: CASGPEAFF.

The chain uses TRBV7-6 and TRBJ2-2; 11 bases match TRBD2. There are 15 residues in the CDR3. Germline V CDR1 and CDR2: SGHVS, FNYEAQ. Trimming removed 2 bases from V and 6 bases from J; junction bases left unmatched: 2. The chain's CDR3 is CASSLLAGGPGELFF. DNA of the CDR3: TGTGCCAGCAGCTTACTAGCGGGGGGCCCCGGGGAGCTGTTTTTT.

The chain is built from TRBV2 and TRBJ1-1; D uncertain. CDR3 length equals 11 residues. Germline V gives CDR1 SNHLY, CDR2 FYNNEI. Trimming took 2 bases from V and 5 from J, leaving 3 bases between them. The CDR3 is CASSELTEAFF. In DNA, the CDR3 is TGTGCCAGCAGTGAACTTACTGAAGCTTTCTTT.

The chain recombines TRBV3-1 (or the pseudogene TRBV3-2) with TRBJ1-2; maybe TRBD1 (5 bases). V was pared by 2 bases and J by 8 bases, with 18 bases between. Germline V gene lookup returns CDR1 LGHDT and CDR2 YNNKEL (reference sequence). The CDR3 runs 15 residues. In DNA form, the CDR3 reads TGTGCCAGCAGCCAATTGGGGCGGGGAGGAGGAGGCTACACCTTC. The encoded protein is CASSQLGRGGGGYTF.

This rearrangement joins TRBV2 to TRBJ2-7; no clear D gene. Germline V gene data show CDR1 as SNHLY and CDR2 as FYNNEI. V lost 8 bases, J lost 4 bases, and 9 bases lay in between. This CDR3 has 11 amino acids. CDR3 in DNA: TGTGCCAGCCAGAGGATTTACGAGCAGTACTTC. This gives the protein CASQRIYEQYF.

The V and J genes are TRBV10-2 and TRBJ1-2, with D tentatively TRBD1 (5 bases). The CDR3 runs 13 residues. Trimming took 7 bases from V and 5 from J, leaving 14 bases between them. CDR1 and CDR2 from the germline V gene are WSHSY and SAAADI. Written as DNA, the CDR3 is TGCGCCAGCATGACGGGGGGGTCATATGGCTACACCTTC. It codes for CASMTGGSYGYTF.

The chain employs TRBV19 and TRBJ2-5; D gene ambiguous. V was shortened by 1 base and J by 2 bases, with 8 bases between the two germline ends. This CDR3 contains 14 residues. Looked up from germline, CDR1 is LNHDA and CDR2 is SQIVND (reference sequence). CDR3 residues: CASSIGAQQETQYF. CDR3 coding DNA: TGTGCCAGTAGTATAGGGGCCCAGCAAGAGACCCAGTACTTC.

The genes are TRBV3-1 (or the pseudogene TRBV3-2) and TRBJ1-2; D might be TRBD1 (6 bases). Per germline, CDR1 LGHDT and CDR2 YNNKEL (reference sequence). The CDR3 is made up of 14 amino acids. The germline V and J ends were trimmed by 4 bases and 8 bases, with 17 bases remaining between them. The CDR3 region is CASSRHQGTGGYTF. CDR3 in DNA: TGTGCCAGCAGCCGTCATCAGGGGACGGGCGGCTACACCTTC.

The J gene is TRBJ2-3, the V gene TRBV12-3 or TRBV12-4; D is unclear. This CDR3 has 12 amino acids. Trimming removed 5 bases at V and 3 bases at J, with 6 bases between. The CDR3 loop is CASSPSTDTQYF. In nucleotides, the CDR3 is TGTGCCAGCAGTCCCTCGACAGATACGCAGTATTTT.

V and J are TRBV5-1 and TRBJ1-2; 7 bases line up with TRBD1. CDR1 SGHRS and CDR2 YFSETQ come from the germline V gene. CDR3 size: 14 residues. The V gene end was trimmed by 0 bases and the J gene end by 2 bases; junction bases not matched to a gene: 1. DNA for the CDR3: TGCGCCAGCAGCTTGGTGGGACAGAACTATGGCTACACCTTC. Translation: CASSLVGQNYGYTF. Using reference TRBV5-1 and TRBJ1-2 for the parts outside the CDR3, the full variable domain is KAGVTQTPRYLIKTRGQQVTLSCSPISGHRSVSWYQQTPGQGLQFLFEYFSETQRNKGNFPGRFSGRQFSNSRSEMNVSTLELGDSALYLCASSLVGQNYGYTFGSGTRLTVV.

This rearrangement joins TRBV6-6 to TRBJ1-4, with D possibly TRBD1 on 6 matching bases. There are 14 residues in the CDR3. Germline CDR1 MNHNY, CDR2 SVGAGI (reference sequence). The germline V and J ends were trimmed by 7 bases and 6 bases, with 15 bases remaining between them. The CDR3 nucleotides read TGTGCCAGCACTATACAGGGAGGGGATGAAAAACTGTTTTTT. This codes for CASTIQGGDEKLFF.

The chain carries TRBV5-4 and TRBJ2-2, with 11 bases matching TRBD2. V was pared by 6 bases and J by 2 bases, with 3 bases of the junction left unmatched. The germline CDR1 and CDR2 sequences are SGHNT and YYREEE (reference sequence). This CDR3 region has 15 residues. CDR3 in DNA: TGTGCCAGCACGACTAGCGGGGTTAACACCGGGGAGCTGTTTTTT. Protein product: CASTTSGVNTGELFF.

The V call is TRBV9, the J call TRBJ2-7; TRBD1 matches 7 bases. CDR3 size: 15 residues. Losses at the gene ends were 2 bases for V and 0 bases for J; bases not matched to a gene: 5. From germline, CDR1 is SGDLS and CDR2 YYNGEE. The CDR3 DNA reads TGTGCCAGCAGCGTCCAGGACAGGAGCTCCTACGAGCAGTACTTC. Its protein is CASSVQDRSSYEQYF.

The gene calls are TRBV11-2 and TRBJ2-7; 12 bases are a match to TRBD2. From germline, CDR1 is SGHAT and CDR2 FQNNGV. This CDR3 is 18 amino acids long. Germline trimming cut 1 base from V and 1 base from J; bases unmatched to any gene: 8. CDR3 in DNA: TGTGCCAGCAGCTTAGGGACTAGCGGGGCGACCGGGTCCTACGAGCAGTACTTC. Translating it yields CASSLGTSGATGSYEQYF.

This clone occurred a few times. The V and J genes are TRBV28 and TRBJ1-1; 8 bases line up with TRBD1. The junction had 5 bases not matched to a gene; V was cut back by 3 bases and J by 5 bases. Germline CDR1 is MDHEN and CDR2 is SYDVKM. The CDR3 is made up of 14 amino acids. In DNA form, the CDR3 reads TGTGCCAGCAGTTTCCAGGGGGCGAAGACTGAAGCTTTCTTT. Translation gives CASSFQGAKTEAFF.

The chain carries TRBV5-1 and TRBJ2-7; TRBD2 matches at 13 bases. CDR1 SGHRS and CDR2 YFSETQ come from the germline V gene. The ends lost 4 bases at V and 7 bases at J; junction bases unmatched: 14. The CDR3 length is 17 residues. In DNA form, the CDR3 reads TGCGCCAGCAGCGCCACTCCCGGGACTAGCGGGACCCGAGAGCAGTACTTC. Translation: CASSATPGTSGTREQYF.